Listed below are T cell receptor beta chains from one sample, sequenced in a study of blood T cell repertoires in COVID-19. Libraries were prepared by immunoSEQ multiplex PCR; TCRdb keeps only in-frame clonotypes and omits some of them. Here the sample spans 300,000 to 400,000 clones, 85% being singletons. The sequenced sample was PBMCs or T cells enriched from blood (not recorded which). The source of these receptors is a woman aged 25-40 years who had been exposed to COVID-19. Both conserved end residues are part of each CDR3. Each record gives: clone size, J gene, V gene, D gene, CDR3 DNA, CDR3 protein. The D gene is left open where the match is weak. A clone size is listed for some rows: how often the clone was seen (once, few, many), or a class if it is expanded.

NA,TRBJ2-3,TRBV30,TRBD2,TGTGCCTGGAGTGGGGGGACTAGCGGAGGAACAGATACGCAGTATTTT,CAWSGGTSGGTDTQYF
NA,TRBJ1-3,TRBV12-3/TRBV12-4,NA,TGTGCCAGCACTAACGGTCCTGGAAACACCATATATTTT,CASTNGPGNTIYF
NA,TRBJ2-1,TRBV6-2/TRBV6-3,TRBD2,TGTGCCAGCAGTATCGGACCGGGGGGGCAGTTCTTC,CASSIGPGGQFF
NA,TRBJ1-2,TRBV28,TRBD1,TGTGCCAGCAGTGGAAATACCCGGACAGGGTTGGACTATGGCTACACCTTC,CASSGNTRTGLDYGYTF
NA,TRBJ2-2,TRBV5-6,TRBD1,TGTGCCAGCAGCTCCATTCAGGGGGTAGGCGGGGAGCTGTTTTTT,CASSSIQGVGGELFF
NA,TRBJ2-1,TRBV5-1,NA,TGCGCCAGCAGCGAGATGAGCAATGAGCAGTTCTTC,CASSEMSNEQFF
NA,TRBJ2-3,TRBV2,NA,TGTGCCAGCAGTGATACGGGAAATACGCAGTATTTT,CASSDTGNTQYF
few,TRBJ2-1,TRBV5-1,TRBD1,TGCGCCAGCAGCGGGACAGGACACAATGAGCAGTTCTTC,CASSGTGHNEQFF
NA,TRBJ1-6,TRBV27,NA,TGTGCCAGCAGTTTGTTAGTTTCCCAGGGACTACCCCTCCACTTT,CASSLLVSQGLPLHF
NA,TRBJ2-5,TRBV18,TRBD2,TGTGCCAGCTCACCGAGGACTAGCGAATGGGAGACCCAGTACTTC,CASSPRTSEWETQYF
NA,TRBJ2-5,TRBV27,NA,TGTGCCAGCAGCCCGGTTTGGGCAGACCAAGAGACCCAGTACTTC,CASSPVWADQETQYF
many,TRBJ1-5,TRBV19,TRBD1,TGTGCCAGTAGTAAACAGGGGGCGATTGATCAGCCCCAGCATTTT,CASSKQGAIDQPQHF
NA,TRBJ1-2,TRBV7-2,NA,TGTGCCAGCAGCAACAGAGGGGGGGCCGGCTATGGCTACACCTTC,CASSNRGGAGYGYTF
NA,TRBJ1-5,TRBV10-3,TRBD1,TGTGCCATCAGTGAGTCGATGGGACAGGGCGGGTATCAGCCCCAGCATTTT,CAISESMGQGGYQPQHF
NA,TRBJ1-5,TRBV10-3,NA,TGTGCCATCAGTGCGGAGGGTAGAAGCAATCAGCCCCAGCATTTT,CAISAEGRSNQPQHF
once,TRBJ1-1,TRBV11-1,NA,TGTGCCAGCTCCGAAGGGGAGAACACTGAAGCTTTCTTT,CASSEGENTEAFF
NA,TRBJ1-3,TRBV7-2,NA,TGTGCCAGCAGCCCTGACAGATCTGGAAACACCATATATTTT,CASSPDRSGNTIYF
NA,TRBJ1-2,TRBV4-1,NA,TGCGCCAGCAGCCAAGATGGGGCGAGTTCTTCTAACTATGGCTACACCTTC,CASSQDGASSSNYGYTF
NA,TRBJ2-5,TRBV19,NA,TGTGCCAGTAGTATAGGAGGGCGATGGTATGAGACCCAGTACTTC,CASSIGGRWYETQYF
once,TRBJ1-5,TRBV19,TRBD1,TGTGCCACCGACCCCGTTGGGCGACAGGGGAGGGGGATCAGCAATCAGCCCCAGCATTTT,CATDPVGRQGRGISNQPQHF
NA,TRBJ1-2,TRBV4-1,TRBD1,TGCGCCAGCAGCCACCGGACAGGAGGCGGCTATGGCTACACCTTC,CASSHRTGGGYGYTF
NA,TRBJ2-2,TRBV20-1,NA,TGCAGTGCTAGTGGTCTTAGGGGAACGAACACCGGGGAGCTGTTTTTT,CSASGLRGTNTGELFF
few,TRBJ2-1,TRBV6-6,TRBD2,TGTGCCAGCAGTTACGGGACTAGCGACCACAATGAGCAGTTCTTC,CASSYGTSDHNEQFF
NA,TRBJ2-7,TRBV5-5,NA,TGTGCCAGCAGCTTGAAGCCAGCCACTACTTTTCAGTACTTC,CASSLKPATTFQYF
NA,TRBJ2-5,TRBV4-1,TRBD1,TGCGCCAGCAGCCTCGAGGGGGACAGGGATACCCAGTACTTC,CASSLEGDRDTQYF
NA,TRBJ1-2,TRBV18,TRBD1,TGTGCCAGCTCACCGCAACAGGGGGCTCGGGAGGGCTACACCTTC,CASSPQQGAREGYTF
NA,TRBJ2-1,TRBV2,TRBD2,TGTGCCAGCAGTGATATAACGGGACCGGCGGGAGGGCCATACAATGAGCAGTTCTTC,CASSDITGPAGGPYNEQFF
once,TRBJ2-1,TRBV5-1,TRBD2,TGCGCCAGCAGCTTGTCCAGCGGGGGTTACAATGAGCAGTTCTTC,CASSLSSGGYNEQFF
NA,TRBJ1-5,TRBV2,NA,TGTGCCAGCAGGGACATCAAGGGACTACTCTTCAATCAGCCCCAGCATTTT,CASRDIKGLLFNQPQHF
NA,TRBJ1-2,TRBV7-9,NA,TGTGCCAGCAGCTTAGAGAGCCGGGGCTACACCTTC,CASSLESRGYTF
NA,TRBJ2-5,TRBV6-5,NA,TGTGCCACGAGGGGGGGGCTGCCGCAAGAGACCCAGTACTTC,CATRGGLPQETQYF
NA,TRBJ2-7,TRBV9,NA,TGTGCCAGCAGCGTAGACGGGGTAATGGAGCAGTACTTC,CASSVDGVMEQYF
NA,TRBJ1-4,TRBV4-1,NA,TGCGCCAGCAGCCTAACAACAACTAATGAAAAACTGTTTTTT,CASSLTTTNEKLFF
NA,TRBJ1-5,TRBV7-9,NA,TGTGCCAGCAGCTTAGACGGGGCAGGGAGGAATCAGCCCCAGCATTTT,CASSLDGAGRNQPQHF
NA,TRBJ2-5,TRBV18,TRBD1,TGTGCCAGCTCACGTAACAGGGGGCGATCGTCAGAGACCCAGTACTTC,CASSRNRGRSSETQYF
NA,TRBJ1-4,TRBV4-2,TRBD1,TGTGCCAGCAGCCAAGGACAGGGGGATCATCCTATGTCTAATGAAAAACTGTTTTTT,CASSQGQGDHPMSNEKLFF
NA,TRBJ1-2,TRBV28,NA,TGTGCCAGCAGTTTGATCCCGACGGGAGGTTATGGCTACACCTTC,CASSLIPTGGYGYTF
NA,TRBJ2-7,TRBV29-1,TRBD2,TGCAGCGTAGGAGCGGGAGGAGAATACGAGCAGTACTTC,CSVGAGGEYEQYF
NA,TRBJ2-6,TRBV10-3,TRBD1,TGTGCCATCAGTGGAAGTTCCAGGGGGCGAGATGGGGCCAACGTCCTGACTTTC,CAISGSSRGRDGANVLTF
NA,TRBJ1-3,TRBV30,NA,TGTGCCTGGAGGGACTCGTATCGGGGAAACACCATATATTTT,CAWRDSYRGNTIYF
NA,TRBJ2-7,TRBV18,NA,TGTGCCAGCTCACCACGTGGGCTCAACTCCTACGAGCAGTACTTC,CASSPRGLNSYEQYF
NA,TRBJ2-5,TRBV7-9,TRBD2,TGTGCCAGCAGCTTAAAATTCACGGGACTACGCTTTGACGAGACCCAGTACTTC,CASSLKFTGLRFDETQYF
NA,TRBJ2-7,TRBV9,NA,TGTGCCAGCAGCGTAGAAGGGGGCGAGCAGTACTTC,CASSVEGGEQYF
NA,TRBJ2-1,TRBV5-1,TRBD1,TGCGCCAGCAGTGTCACCGGGACAGGGGGATTACATGAGCAGTTCTTC,CASSVTGTGGLHEQFF
NA,TRBJ2-1,TRBV27,NA,TGTGCCAGCAGTTCGGTTACGAGCTCCTACAATGAGCAGTTCTTC,CASSSVTSSYNEQFF
NA,TRBJ2-3,TRBV27,TRBD1,TGTGCCAGCAGTTCGCAGGGGGCAGATACGCAGTATTTT,CASSSQGADTQYF
NA,TRBJ1-5,TRBV29-1,NA,TGCAGCGTTGGGCAGGGAAAGGATCAGCCCCAGCATTTT,CSVGQGKDQPQHF
NA,TRBJ2-1,TRBV7-6,TRBD2,TGTGCCAGCAGCTTACAAGCGGGAACGAATGAGCAGTTCTTC,CASSLQAGTNEQFF
NA,TRBJ2-7,TRBV7-9,TRBD2,TGTGCCAGCAGCTACTCCGGGACTAGCGCCTACGAGCAGTACTTC,CASSYSGTSAYEQYF
NA,TRBJ2-5,TRBV12-3/TRBV12-4,NA,TGTGCCAGCAGATCCAGTGGGACCCAGTACTTC,CASRSSGTQYF
NA,TRBJ2-1,TRBV19,NA,TGTGCCAGTAGTTCCTTAGCGCAAGTGTCCTACAATGAGCAGTTCTTC,CASSSLAQVSYNEQFF
NA,TRBJ1-5,TRBV4-1,TRBD1,TGCGCCAGCAGCCAAGAACTCGGACAGGGGTATCAGCCCCAGCATTTT,CASSQELGQGYQPQHF
few,TRBJ2-7,TRBV7-8,NA,TGTGCCAGCAGCTTATCAGGGGTGTACGAGCAGTACTTC,CASSLSGVYEQYF